Listed below are T cell receptor beta chains from one sample, sequenced in a study of blood T cell repertoires in COVID-19. Here immunoSEQ multiplex PCR was the method, and the copy in TCRdb shows in-frame clones only, minus some. The sample has about 47,000 clones, roughly 80% seen once. Source material: peripheral blood. The receptor source for this set is a man between 50 and 59 years old with acute or convalescent COVID-19. Both conserved end residues are part of each CDR3. The D gene is left open where the match is weak. Clone size, where shown, is once, few, many, or a class for clones that have expanded.

TRBD2 | TRBJ2-5 | TRBV7-9 | . | TGTGCCAGCAGCCGGGGGGTTGGAGAGACCCAGTACTTC | CASSRGVGETQYF
TRBD1 | TRBJ1-1 | TRBV7-8 | . | TGTGCCAGCAGCACCGGGGACAGGGATCCTTTCTTT | CASSTGDRDPFF
TRBD1 | TRBJ2-1 | TRBV5-6 | . | TGTGCCAGCAGCTTTACAGGGGTTCTCTACAATGAGCAGTTCTTC | CASSFTGVLYNEQFF
. | TRBJ2-7 | TRBV7-9 | . | TGTGCCAGCAGCTTATTAGGGGGACCCTACGAGCAGTACTTC | CASSLLGGPYEQYF
. | TRBJ1-5 | TRBV7-2 | . | TGTGCCAGCAGCTTATCCAATAGCAATCAGCCCCAGCATTTT | CASSLSNSNQPQHF
TRBD1 | TRBJ2-7 | TRBV15 | . | TGTGCCACCAGCAGAGGAGGACAGGGGGCGCACGAGCAGTACTTC | CATSRGGQGAHEQYF
. | TRBJ2-1 | TRBV6-6 | . | TGTGCCAGCAGCCCCGGAGATAGGGGCCTTTACAATGAGCAGTTCTTC | CASSPGDRGLYNEQFF
TRBD2 | TRBJ2-5 | TRBV7-3 | . | TGTGCCAGCAGCTCAGGACTAGCGGGGGGGCCAGGCGAAGAGACCCAGTACTTC | CASSSGLAGGPGEETQYF
. | TRBJ2-5 | TRBV10-3 | . | TGTGCCATCAGTGACGGGAGAGGGGAGACCCAGTACTTC | CAISDGRGETQYF
TRBD1 | TRBJ2-1 | TRBV24-1 | . | TGTGCCACCAGTGATCCCAAAGGGACAGGGAAGTCCTACAATGAGCAGTTCTTC | CATSDPKGTGKSYNEQFF
. | TRBJ2-7 | TRBV28 | . | TGTGCCAGCAGTCTCTACGAGGTGTCCCACGAGCAGTACTTC | CASSLYEVSHEQYF
. | TRBJ1-5 | TRBV19 | . | TGTGCCAGTAGTTGGGGCCAGAGGAGCAATCAGCCCCAGCATTTT | CASSWGQRSNQPQHF
TRBD1 | TRBJ2-3 | TRBV19 | . | TGTGCCAGTAGTTCGCGACAGGGGATCTCAGATACGCAGTATTTT | CASSSRQGISDTQYF
. | TRBJ1-6 | TRBV27 | few | TGTGCCAGCAGTTTATCCACCTTACCCGGACCCCTCCACTTT | CASSLSTLPGPLHF
. | TRBJ1-1 | TRBV10-3 | once | TGTGCCATCAGCAAACAGGGTGGGAAAGACACTGAAGCTTTCTTT | CAISKQGGKDTEAFF
TRBD2 | TRBJ2-7 | TRBV5-1 | once | TGCGCCAGCAGCTTGACCCGTCTAGCGGGAGGGGATTACGAGCAGTACTTC | CASSLTRLAGGDYEQYF
TRBD1 | TRBJ1-4 | TRBV6-5 | . | TGTGCCAGCAGTCCCGGACAGGGGGCAACTGAAAAACTGTTTTTT | CASSPGQGATEKLFF
TRBD2 | TRBJ2-5 | TRBV5-4 | . | TGTGCCAGCAGCTTGGTAACTAGCGGAGAGACCCAGTACTTC | CASSLVTSGETQYF
TRBD1 | TRBJ1-2 | TRBV19 | once | TGTGCCACATTAGGACAGGGCCGAAACTATGGCTACACCTTC | CATLGQGRNYGYTF
TRBD2 | TRBJ2-2 | TRBV7-3 | few | TGTGCCAGCAGCCCCCTGACTAGCGGGGTGGGGGAGCTGTTTTTT | CASSPLTSGVGELFF
. | TRBJ2-2 | TRBV10-1 | . | TGCGCCAGCAGTGAGACCACAGCCACCGGGGAGCTGTTTTTT | CASSETTATGELFF
. | TRBJ2-1 | TRBV7-3 | . | TGTGCCAGCAGCTTAGCTCCGATTCCAGGGGTCGACTACAATGAGCAGTTCTTC | CASSLAPIPGVDYNEQFF
. | TRBJ2-5 | TRBV19 | once | TGTGCCAGTAGTATAGATGTCGCCAGGGGAGTAGAGACCCAGTACTTC | CASSIDVARGVETQYF
. | TRBJ2-3 | TRBV9 | . | TGTGCCAGCGCCCTAAGGGGCTCACCGGATACGCAGTATTTT | CASALRGSPDTQYF
TRBD2 | TRBJ2-1 | TRBV9 | few | TGTGCCAGCAGCGTAGGGGTAGCGGGAGGCAATGAGCAGTTCTTC | CASSVGVAGGNEQFF
. | TRBJ2-2 | TRBV13 | . | TGTGCCAGCATCCGACAGAACACCGGGGAGCTGTTTTTT | CASIRQNTGELFF
TRBD1 | TRBJ2-5 | TRBV7-9 | . | TGTGCCAGCAGCCAACGGGACAGGGGGCTGGAGACCCAGTACTTC | CASSQRDRGLETQYF
. | TRBJ2-3 | TRBV7-3 | . | TGTGCCAGCAGCTTAGGGCAGTTCACAGATACGCAGTATTTT | CASSLGQFTDTQYF
. | TRBJ1-6 | TRBV5-4 | . | TGTGCCAGCAGCCGGGAGGGCTATAATTCACCCCTCCACTTT | CASSREGYNSPLHF
TRBD1 | TRBJ2-6 | TRBV6-5 | . | TGTGCCAGCAGTTACCTTACAGGGGCTGGGGCCAACGTCCTGACTTTC | CASSYLTGAGANVLTF
TRBD1 | TRBJ1-1 | TRBV4-2 | . | TGTGCCAGCAGCCCATCTAGGGCCGGGACAGGGGTTGAAGCTTTCTTT | CASSPSRAGTGVEAFF
TRBD1 | TRBJ1-4 | TRBV9 | . | TGTGCCAGCAGCGGTGAACAGGGGGCTGGGGAAAAACTGTTTTTT | CASSGEQGAGEKLFF
TRBD2 | TRBJ2-5 | TRBV19 | . | TGTGCCAGTAGTATGGGACTAGCGGCGTACCAAGAGACCCAGTACTTC | CASSMGLAAYQETQYF
TRBD1 | TRBJ1-1 | TRBV7-6 | . | TGTGCCAGCAGCTTAGGGACAGGGGGGACGAACACTGAAGCTTTCTTT | CASSLGTGGTNTEAFF
TRBD1 | TRBJ1-2 | TRBV5-4 | . | TGTGCCAGCAGCTTGTTCATGGGACAGGGTCATGGCTACACCTTC | CASSLFMGQGHGYTF
. | TRBJ2-3 | TRBV20-1 | . | TGCAGTGCTAGTAAGAATAGCGGTACTAGCACAGATACGCAGTATTTT | CSASKNSGTSTDTQYF
TRBD2 | TRBJ2-5 | TRBV5-1 | . | TGCGCCAGCAGCTTGTCCCTTTCCTCTGCCGGACTAGCGGGGGGCCTAGTTGGGGAGACCCAGTACTTC | CASSLSLSSAGLAGGLVGETQYF
. | TRBJ1-5 | TRBV6-5 | . | TGTGCCAGCAGTTACCCCACAGGGTTAAATCAGCCCCAGCATTTT | CASSYPTGLNQPQHF
TRBD2 | TRBJ2-1 | TRBV28 | . | TGTGCCAGCAGTTTAGCTAGCGGGACCTACAATGAGCAGTTCTTC | CASSLASGTYNEQFF
TRBD2 | TRBJ2-3 | TRBV27 | . | TGTGCCAGCAATGGACGAAGGAGCGGGAGGGTGACAGATACGCAGTATTTT | CASNGRRSGRVTDTQYF
. | TRBJ2-7 | TRBV28 | . | TGTGCCAGCAGTTTACCCGCCGCAGGGCCCTACGAGCAGTACTTC | CASSLPAAGPYEQYF
TRBD1 | TRBJ1-2 | TRBV6-5 | . | TGTGCCAGCCGGGACAGGGTTTTCATACTCTATGGCTACACCTTC | CASRDRVFILYGYTF
TRBD1 | TRBJ1-2 | TRBV7-6 | . | TGTGCCAGCAGCTTAGGACAGGGTCGCTATGGCTACACCTTC | CASSLGQGRYGYTF
. | TRBJ2-1 | TRBV7-8 | . | TGTGCCAGCAGCACGCCCCGGGAGATCCCCTACAATGAGCAGTTCTTC | CASSTPREIPYNEQFF
. | TRBJ2-2 | TRBV2 | once | TGTGCCAGCAGTGAAAGTGGGCCAGAAAACACCGGGGAGCTGTTTTTT | CASSESGPENTGELFF
. | TRBJ2-1 | TRBV7-7 | . | TGTGCCAGCAGCTTAGATCCAAACAATGAGCAGTTCTTC | CASSLDPNNEQFF
TRBD1 | TRBJ1-1 | TRBV29-1 | . | TGCAGCGCGACTGAACAGGGGCAGAAAGCTTTCTTT | CSATEQGQKAFF
. | TRBJ2-3 | TRBV6-5 | . | TGTGCCAGCAGTTACCGCAGCGCACTAGATACGCAGTATTTT | CASSYRSALDTQYF
. | TRBJ2-1 | TRBV7-9 | . | TGTGCCAGCAGCTTAGACCTACAGCATGAGCAGTTCTTC | CASSLDLQHEQFF
TRBD1 | TRBJ1-5 | TRBV10-3 | once | TGTGCCATCACCGGGGGACAGCCCAATCAGCCCCAGCATTTT | CAITGGQPNQPQHF
. | TRBJ1-1 | TRBV19 | few | TGTGCCAGTAGTATAGTACAGGGTATAATGAACACTGAAGCTTTCTTT | CASSIVQGIMNTEAFF
. | TRBJ2-1 | TRBV5-1 | . | TGCGCCAGCAGCTTAGCGGTTGCTACAAATGAGCAGTTCTTC | CASSLAVATNEQFF
TRBD1 | TRBJ2-7 | TRBV11-2 | . | TGTGCCAGCAGCTTGGACAGGGAGGACGAGCAGTACTTC | CASSLDREDEQYF
TRBD1 | TRBJ1-2 | TRBV10-3 | . | TGTGCCATCAGTGTCCCAGGGGGCTATGGCTACACCTTC | CAISVPGGYGYTF